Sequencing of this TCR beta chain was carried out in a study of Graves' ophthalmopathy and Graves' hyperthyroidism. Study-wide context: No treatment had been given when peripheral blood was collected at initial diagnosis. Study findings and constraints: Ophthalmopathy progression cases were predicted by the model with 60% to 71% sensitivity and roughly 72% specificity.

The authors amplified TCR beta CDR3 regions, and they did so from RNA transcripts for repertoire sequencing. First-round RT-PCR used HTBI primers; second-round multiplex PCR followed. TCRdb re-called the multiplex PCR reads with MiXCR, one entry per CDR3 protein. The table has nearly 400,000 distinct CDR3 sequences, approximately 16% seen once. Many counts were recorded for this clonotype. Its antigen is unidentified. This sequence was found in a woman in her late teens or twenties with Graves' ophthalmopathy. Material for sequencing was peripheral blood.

This CDR3 reads CASSISPLRSLAKNIQYF. The CDR3 region has the DNA TGTGCCAGCAGCATATCCCCCCTGAGGTCTCTAGCCAAAAACATTCAGTACTTC. The rearrangement links TRBV11-2 to TRBJ2-4; no reliable D call. V was shortened by 5 bases and J by 0 bases, with 20 bases between the two germline ends. The CDR3 is 18 residues long. CDR1 and CDR2 from the germline V gene are SGHAT and FQNNGV.